Presented here are 15 T cell receptor beta chains from one specimen sequenced in a study of post-analysis software for immune sequencing data. Study results and limitations: Five or six TRBV segments were significantly more frequent in patients than in controls. TRBV5-6, TRBV5-1 and TRBV20-1 were among these segments.

cDNA libraries for TCR beta contained unique molecular identifiers. TCRdb used MiXCR to reprocess the PCR reads, holding one entry per CDR3 protein. The table includes hundreds of thousands of distinct CDR3 sequences, around 40% detected once. Antigen specificity for these receptors is unknown. Sequenced material: blood. The receptors derive from a girl aged 5-17 years with multiple sclerosis.

The chain couples TRBV29-1 to TRBJ1-2; D gene ambiguous. This CDR3 has 11 residues. Between the trimmed V and J ends, which lost 4 bases and 6 bases, there was a span of 9 bases. Germline assignment: CDR1 SQVTM and CDR2 ANQGSEA. The CDR3 DNA is TGCAGCGTTGTTATCTTGGATGGCTACACCTTC. Protein: CSVVILDGYTF.

The chain carries TRBV12-3 or TRBV12-4 and TRBJ1-5; TRBD1 might be the D (6 bases). The ends were cut back, 4 bases at V and 3 bases at J, with 10 bases in the middle. The CDR3 covers 14 residues. CDR3 coding DNA: TGTGCCAGCAGTTCCACAGGGTACAATCAGCCCCAGCATTTT. It is translated as CASSSTGYNQPQHF.

The chain employs TRBV13 and TRBJ2-1, with 8 bases that match TRBD2. Germline CDR1 reads PRHDT; CDR2 reads FYEKMQ (reference sequence). The ends lost 1 base at V and 3 bases at J; junction bases unmatched: 5. The CDR3 loop spans 16 amino acids. CDR3 region: CASSLVAGGFYNEQFF. CDR3 coding DNA: TGTGCCAGCAGCTTAGTTGCGGGAGGCTTCTACAATGAGCAGTTCTTC. The variable domain in full, completed from reference TRBV13 and TRBJ2-1, reads AAGVIQSPRHLIKEKRETATLKCYPIPRHDTVYWYQQGPGQDPQFLISFYEKMQSDKGSIPDRFSAQQFSDYHSELNMSSLELGDSALYFCASSLVAGGFYNEQFFGPGTRLTVL.

The sample holds a few counts of this clonotype. The chain couples TRBV4-1 to TRBJ2-1; D gene uncertain. The CDR3 runs to 13 residues. Germline V CDR1 and CDR2: MGHRA, YSYEKL. Trimming removed 4 bases at V and 2 bases at J, with 6 bases between. The CDR3 sequence: CASSRAPYNEQFF. Here the CDR3 DNA reads TGCGCCAGCAGCCGGGCACCCTACAATGAGCAGTTCTTC.

This chain's CDR3 is CSVEMRDYGYTF. In DNA form, the CDR3 reads TGCAGCGTTGAAATGAGGGACTATGGCTACACCTTC. V and J are TRBV29-1 and TRBJ1-2; no clear D. Germline CDR1 is SQVTM and CDR2 is ANQGSEA. CDR3 length equals 12 residues. The V end was cut by 2 bases, the J end by 3 bases, with 7 bases between.

J is TRBJ1-4 and V is TRBV4-1, with a tentative D call TRBD1 (5 bases). CDR3 length: 18 amino acids. Germline CDR1 reads MGHRA; CDR2 reads YSYEKL. V gave up 0 bases and J gave up 6 bases, with 20 bases separating them. In DNA form, the CDR3 reads TGCGCCAGCAGCCAAGAGCGTCAGCCGGGACGTGGAGATGAAAAACTGTTTTTT. Its translation is CASSQERQPGRGDEKLFF.

The chain couples TRBV3-1 to TRBJ2-3; D is perhaps TRBD2 (6 bases). Germline V lookup: CDR1 LGHDT, CDR2 YNNKEL (reference sequence). The V end lost 2 bases, the J end lost 1 base, and 7 bases lay between the germline ends. The CDR3 extends over 14 amino acids. The CDR3 nucleotides read TGTGCCAGCAGCCAACGGAGGGGCACAGATACGCAGTATTTT. Its protein is CASSQRRGTDTQYF.

This clonotype appeared a few times. The rearrangement links TRBV11-2 to TRBJ2-7, with D perhaps given as TRBD1 or TRBD2 (5 bases each). Germline assignment: CDR1 SGHAT and CDR2 FQNNGV. The CDR3 has 15 amino acids. The germline V and J ends were trimmed by 1 base and 1 base, with 11 bases remaining between them. The CDR3 sequence: CASSLAGLKSYEQYF. CDR3 in DNA: TGTGCCAGCAGCTTAGCGGGGCTGAAGTCCTACGAGCAGTACTTC.

This clonotype was observed a few times. This chain connects TRBV6-5 to TRBJ2-3; 7 bases agree with TRBD2. The trim removed 6 bases at V and 1 base at J, leaving 4 bases unmatched. In germline, CDR1 is MNHEY, CDR2 SVGAGI. The length of the CDR3 is 14 residues. The CDR3 spells CASSLAARTDTQYF. The CDR3, as DNA: TGTGCCAGCAGCCTAGCGGCCCGCACAGATACGCAGTATTTT.

This clonotype was observed a handful of times. An end of the junction does not agree with germline; a read error may underlie this. The V and J genes are TRBV6-5 and TRBJ1-4; D gene unclear. Germline V gives CDR1 MNHEY, CDR2 SVGAGI. This CDR3 has 14 amino acids. The CDR3 sequence is CASRGWATNGKLFF. CDR3 nucleotides: TGTGCCAGCAGGGGGTGGGCAACTAATGGAAAACTGTTTTTT.

This chain joins TRBV6-6 and TRBJ2-5; TRBD1 agrees at 8 bases. The CDR3 extends over 15 amino acids. Germline CDR1 reads MNHNY; CDR2 reads SVGAGI (reference sequence). Trimming removed 0 bases from V and 8 bases from J; junction bases left unmatched: 8. CDR3 DNA: TGTGCCAGCAGTTACTCAAGGACAGGGACGAGTACCCAGTACTTC. It is translated as CASSYSRTGTSTQYF.

The V and J genes are TRBV6-1 and TRBJ2-7; possible D gene TRBD1, 5 bases. This CDR3 comprises 14 residues. Germline V gene sequence: CDR1 MNHNS, CDR2 SASEGT. Trimming shortened V by 4 bases and J by 2 bases, and 12 bases separated the two germline ends. CDR3 sequence: CASSGVQVTYEQYF. CDR3 in DNA: TGTGCCAGCAGTGGAGTACAGGTCACCTACGAGCAGTACTTC.

The CDR3 DNA sequence: TGCAGTGCCACCCCAGAGGGGTTATTAGCGGGAGGGCCTGAGGAGCAGTTCTTC. Translated, it gives CSATPEGLLAGGPEEQFF. The chain carries TRBV20-1 and TRBJ2-1, with 11 positions matching TRBD2. Unmatched junction bases numbered 23, after V lost 6 bases and J lost 10 bases. The CDR3 length is 18 residues. Germline lookup yields CDR1 DFQATT and CDR2 SNEGSKA (reference sequence).

This clonotype was observed a few times. Relative to the germline gene, one junction end is altered; a read error may explain this. The gene calls are TRBV7-9 and TRBJ2-7; tentatively, D is TRBD2 (6 bases). CDR3 length: 15 residues. Per germline, CDR1 SEHNR and CDR2 FQNEAQ (reference sequence). The CDR3 bases are TGTGCCAGCAGCCTAGCGTCGGGACCTTCCTACGAGCAGTACTTC. This encodes CASSLASGPSYEQYF.

This clonotype was recorded a few times. The rearrangement uses TRBV6-2 or TRBV6-3 and TRBJ2-1; 9 bases match TRBD2. V lost 3 bases and J lost 8; bases outside the gene matches: 14. CDR3 length equals 17 residues. The V gene's germline CDR1 is MNHEY and CDR2 SVGEGT. This chain's CDR3 is CASSYSNPGLAGDEQFF. The CDR3, as DNA: TGTGCCAGCAGTTATTCGAACCCGGGACTAGCTGGAGATGAGCAGTTCTTC.